Below, one T cell receptor (beta chain) is given with its context. In the original analysis: Reference gene primer amplification gave estimated nucleated cell counts. Clones were read by immunoSEQ multiplex PCR, and TCRdb kept only the in-frame ones, dropping some. That table is the source of V, J and clone size, and D and trimming were worked out from the DNA. Among roughly 140,000 clones listed, roughly 87% were seen once. The source of the sample is a study of blood T cell repertoires in COVID-19. Study background: The United States, Italy and Spain provided the acute and convalescent COVID-19 samples. PBMCs, B-cell-depleted T cells, or T cells were the source of the cDNA or gDNA that made up the material.

This CDR3 is built from 15 residues. Trimming pared 3 bases from V and 3 bases from J, leaving 14 bases between. Germline V gene sequence: CDR1 LGHNA, CDR2 YSLEER. This clonotype originated in a woman between 55 and 75 years old with active or convalescent COVID-19. Sequenced: peripheral blood. This sequence joins TRBV4-3 and TRBJ1-2; TRBD1 might be the D (6 bases). The CDR3 protein is CASSQRWGRDYGYTF. CDR3 DNA sequence: TGCGCCAGCAGCCAGCGATGGGGGCGCGACTATGGCTACACCTTC.